The clone carrying this T cell receptor beta chain showed up just a few times. This record belongs to a study of response to subunit inactivated influenza vaccine. Losses at the gene ends were 4 bases for V and 3 bases for J; bases not matched to a gene: 9. Germline CDR1 is MNHEY and CDR2 is SVGAGI. The CDR3 sequence is 15 residues long. TCRdb ran MiXCR on the RT-PCR reads and lists one entry per CDR3 protein. Among hundreds of thousands of distinct CDR3 sequences listed, 11% were seen once. In addition, the sample was reused for a study of T cells expressing NK-cell markers. That report adds: TCR beta cDNA was generated via 5'RACE template switching incorporating UMIs. It was sorted CD3+CD56+NKG2C+, CD3+CD56+NKG2C- and CD3+CD56-NKG2C+ T cells that supplied the TCR beta repertoires. The use of an anti-gamma-delta TCR antibody, which was added in several experiments, restricted sorting to T cells expressing alpha-beta TCR. Top CD8+ clonotypes included the dominant CD3+CD56+NKG2C+ clonotypes in six donors. The study left the HCMV specificity of expanded NKG2C+ T cell clones unresolved.

The sequence derives from a man between 50 and 59 years old who received an inactivated influenza vaccine. The chain has TRBV6-5 and TRBJ2-7, with TRBD1 matching over 7 bases. The source was PBMCs from blood, collected on the day of vaccination. The CDR3 DNA is TGTGCCAGCAGTTTGACCGGGACAGCCGGCTACGAGCAGTACTTC. Its protein is CASSLTGTAGYEQYF.